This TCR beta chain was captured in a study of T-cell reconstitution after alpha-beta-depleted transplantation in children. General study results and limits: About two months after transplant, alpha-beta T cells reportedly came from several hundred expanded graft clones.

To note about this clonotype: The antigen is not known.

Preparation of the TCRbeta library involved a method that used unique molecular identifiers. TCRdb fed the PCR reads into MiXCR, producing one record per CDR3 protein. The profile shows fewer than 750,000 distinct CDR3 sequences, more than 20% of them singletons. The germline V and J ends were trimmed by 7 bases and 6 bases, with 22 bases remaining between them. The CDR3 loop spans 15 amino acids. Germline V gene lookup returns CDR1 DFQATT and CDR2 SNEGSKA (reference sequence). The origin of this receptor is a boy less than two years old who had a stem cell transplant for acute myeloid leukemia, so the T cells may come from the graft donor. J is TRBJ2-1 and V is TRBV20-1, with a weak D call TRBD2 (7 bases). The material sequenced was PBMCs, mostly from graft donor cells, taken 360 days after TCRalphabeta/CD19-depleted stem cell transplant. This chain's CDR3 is CSGRKGGGAGNEQFF. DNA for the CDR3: TGCAGTGGGAGGAAGGGTGGGGGGGCCGGCAATGAGCAGTTCTTC.